A selection of T cell receptor beta chains follows, all from one sample in a study of blood T cell repertoires in COVID-19. Sequencing was performed with immunoSEQ multiplex PCR; in TCRdb, only in-frame clones are kept and a portion is missing. Here the sample spans fewer than 400,000 clones, around 85% being singletons. The sample taken for sequencing was PBMCs or T cells enriched from blood (not recorded which). The origin of the receptors is a woman in her twenties or thirties who had been exposed to COVID-19. CDR3s include the opening cysteine and the closing phenylalanine or tryptophan. Fields, in order: D gene, clone size, J gene, V gene, CDR3 DNA, CDR3 protein. The D gene is left open where the match is weak. The size entry is marked missing in some rows and otherwise reads once, few, many or a size class.

D: -; size: -; J: TRBJ2-7; V: TRBV4-2; DNA: TGTGCCAGCAGCCAAGAAGACAGCTCCTACGAGCAGTACTTC; CDR3: CASSQEDSSYEQYF
D: TRBD2; size: -; J: TRBJ2-1; V: TRBV12-5; DNA: TGTGCTAGTGGTTCCTCGGGGGTAGCGGGGGGTGAGCAGTTCTTC; CDR3: CASGSSGVAGGEQFF
D: TRBD1; size: -; J: TRBJ1-2; V: TRBV19; DNA: TGTGCCAGTAGTACGGGGACAGGAATTTTGGATGGCTACACCTTC; CDR3: CASSTGTGILDGYTF
D: -; size: -; J: TRBJ1-1; V: TRBV11-2; DNA: TGTGCCAGCAGCTCATTTCGGGGGGATCATAAGGGCTCATACACTGAAGCTTTCTTT; CDR3: CASSSFRGDHKGSYTEAFF
D: -; size: few; J: TRBJ2-2; V: TRBV6-5; DNA: TGTGCCAGCAGGACACCTGCCGGGGAGCTGTTTTTT; CDR3: CASRTPAGELFF
D: TRBD2; size: -; J: TRBJ2-7; V: TRBV5-6; DNA: TGTGCCAGCATGTGGGGACTAGCGGGAGTCGACGAGCAGTACTTC; CDR3: CASMWGLAGVDEQYF
D: TRBD1; size: few; J: TRBJ1-4; V: TRBV19; DNA: TGTGCCAGTAGTAGGACAGGGGTAACTAATGAAAAACTGTTTTTT; CDR3: CASSRTGVTNEKLFF
D: TRBD1; size: few; J: TRBJ1-3; V: TRBV2; DNA: TGTGCCAGCAGCGGGACAGGGTATACTGGAAACACCATATATTTT; CDR3: CASSGTGYTGNTIYF
D: TRBD1; size: -; J: TRBJ2-7; V: TRBV19; DNA: TGTGCCAGTAGTTCGGGACAGGGTGGTAGGCAGTACTTC; CDR3: CASSSGQGGRQYF
D: -; size: many; J: TRBJ2-2; V: TRBV6-2/TRBV6-3; DNA: TGTGCCAGCAGTTACACGGACACCGGGGAGCTGTTTTTT; CDR3: CASSYTDTGELFF
D: -; size: -; J: TRBJ2-5; V: TRBV7-2; DNA: TGTGCCAGCAGCTTGAGGACAACGGAGACCCAGTACTTC; CDR3: CASSLRTTETQYF
D: TRBD2; size: -; J: TRBJ2-3; V: TRBV18; DNA: TGTGCCAGCTCTCCCAGTAGCGGGAGCACAGATACGCAGTATTTT; CDR3: CASSPSSGSTDTQYF
D: -; size: few; J: TRBJ1-1; V: TRBV19; DNA: TGTGCCAGTAGTCCACTGACAGAGAACACTGAAGCTTTCTTT; CDR3: CASSPLTENTEAFF
D: TRBD2; size: -; J: TRBJ2-3; V: TRBV5-1; DNA: TGCGCCAGCAGCGACGGACTAGCGTTTAGCACAGATACGCAGTATTTT; CDR3: CASSDGLAFSTDTQYF
D: -; size: -; J: TRBJ2-2; V: TRBV9; DNA: TGTGCCAGCAGCGTAGTACAGGGAATCGGGGAGCTGTTTTTT; CDR3: CASSVVQGIGELFF
D: TRBD1; size: -; J: TRBJ1-1; V: TRBV25-1; DNA: TGTGCCAGCAGTGAATCCCGACAGGGGGCGAGCGCTTTCTTT; CDR3: CASSESRQGASAFF
D: -; size: -; J: TRBJ1-6; V: TRBV30; DNA: TGTGCCTGGAGTCCTCCCCCCCCGGAGGTTAATTCACCCCTCCACTTT; CDR3: CAWSPPPPEVNSPLHF
D: TRBD1; size: -; J: TRBJ1-2; V: TRBV7-2; DNA: TGTGCCAGCAGCCTGGGACAGCATTCCTATGGCTACACCTTC; CDR3: CASSLGQHSYGYTF
D: -; size: -; J: TRBJ1-3; V: TRBV19; DNA: TGTGCCAGTAGTACTCAGGCCCACTCTGGAAACACCATATATTTT; CDR3: CASSTQAHSGNTIYF
D: TRBD2; size: -; J: TRBJ2-7; V: TRBV28; DNA: TGTGCCAGCAGTCCCCGGGAGGGCATGTACTTC; CDR3: CASSPREGMYF
D: -; size: -; J: TRBJ1-4; V: TRBV19; DNA: TGTGCCAGTACTCCCCAGGGGCCCGGTGATGAAAAACTGTTTTTT; CDR3: CASTPQGPGDEKLFF
D: TRBD1; size: -; J: TRBJ2-3; V: TRBV7-9; DNA: TGTGCCAGCAGACATCCGGGACAGGTTACAGATACGCAGTATTTT; CDR3: CASRHPGQVTDTQYF
D: -; size: -; J: TRBJ2-7; V: TRBV28; DNA: TGTGCCAGCAGTTCTCCCACAGGAACCTACGAGCAGTACTTC; CDR3: CASSSPTGTYEQYF
D: -; size: -; J: TRBJ1-2; V: TRBV11-3; DNA: TGTGCCAGCAGATCCAAGGTCGCGGGGAATCTTGATGGCTACACCTTC; CDR3: CASRSKVAGNLDGYTF
D: TRBD2; size: -; J: TRBJ2-1; V: TRBV7-3; DNA: TGTGCCAGCAGCTTAGGGAGCGGGACGTACAATGAGCAGTTCTTC; CDR3: CASSLGSGTYNEQFF
D: -; size: -; J: TRBJ2-3; V: TRBV6-5; DNA: TGTGCCAGCAGTTACATAGGGGGAACAGATACGCAGTATTTT; CDR3: CASSYIGGTDTQYF
D: TRBD2; size: -; J: TRBJ2-1; V: TRBV7-3; DNA: TGTGCCAGCAGCCCACCGGGACTAGCGGGAGTCGGGGAGCAGTTCTTC; CDR3: CASSPPGLAGVGEQFF
D: -; size: -; J: TRBJ2-1; V: TRBV7-3; DNA: TGTGCCAGCAGCTCGACACTCAATGAGCAGTTCTTC; CDR3: CASSSTLNEQFF
D: TRBD2; size: -; J: TRBJ2-1; V: TRBV4-2; DNA: TGTGCCAGCAGCCAAGTCAGACTAGCGGGAGGGTGGGACAATGAGCAGTTCTTC; CDR3: CASSQVRLAGGWDNEQFF
D: -; size: once; J: TRBJ1-2; V: TRBV19; DNA: TGTGCCAGTGAAGGAGGAGCTGGCTACACCTTC; CDR3: CASEGGAGYTF
D: -; size: -; J: TRBJ2-3; V: TRBV10-1; DNA: TGCGCCAGCAGTGAGGGAAGGGGCAGTGCGACAGATACGCAGTATTTT; CDR3: CASSEGRGSATDTQYF
D: -; size: -; J: TRBJ1-1; V: TRBV2; DNA: TGTGCCAGCAGTGAACAGGGAAGGTTCACTGAAGCTTTCTTT; CDR3: CASSEQGRFTEAFF
D: -; size: -; J: TRBJ2-3; V: TRBV6-5; DNA: TGTGCCGCCAAGGGTGGGGGAGGCTGGACAGATACGCAGTATTTT; CDR3: CAAKGGGGWTDTQYF
D: -; size: -; J: TRBJ1-5; V: TRBV3-1/TRBV3-2; DNA: TGTGCCAGCAGCCAAGTGTACACGGGAAGTCAGCCCCAGCATTTT; CDR3: CASSQVYTGSQPQHF
D: TRBD2; size: once; J: TRBJ2-3; V: TRBV12-5; DNA: TGTGCTAGTGGTACGGGACTAGCGGGGACTAGCACAGATACGCAGTATTTT; CDR3: CASGTGLAGTSTDTQYF
D: -; size: once; J: TRBJ2-7; V: TRBV4-1; DNA: TGCGCCAGCAGCCAACCTGGGACACCCCTAATTTCGGAGCAGTACTTC; CDR3: CASSQPGTPLISEQYF
D: -; size: -; J: TRBJ2-5; V: TRBV3-1/TRBV3-2; DNA: TGTGCCAGCAGTCGAACAGGGGAGACCCAGTACTTC; CDR3: CASSRTGETQYF
D: TRBD2; size: -; J: TRBJ2-5; V: TRBV9; DNA: TGTGCCAGCAGCCCTTATATTAGCGGGGGGCAGGGGACCCAGTACTTC; CDR3: CASSPYISGGQGTQYF
D: -; size: -; J: TRBJ1-1; V: TRBV7-3; DNA: TGTGCCAGCAGCTTGACAGCAATGAACACTGAAGCTTTCTTT; CDR3: CASSLTAMNTEAFF
D: -; size: -; J: TRBJ1-1; V: TRBV30; DNA: TGTGCCTGGAGTCGCAGGGTGGGCACTGAAGCTTTCTTT; CDR3: CAWSRRVGTEAFF
D: TRBD2; size: -; J: TRBJ2-1; V: TRBV7-2; DNA: TGTGCCAGCAGTCCAAGACTAGCGGGGAACAATGAGCAGTTCTTC; CDR3: CASSPRLAGNNEQFF
D: -; size: -; J: TRBJ1-4; V: TRBV6-1; DNA: TGTGCCAGCAGTGAACTGACAGGAAAAAATGAAAAACTGTTTTTT; CDR3: CASSELTGKNEKLFF
D: TRBD2; size: -; J: TRBJ2-1; V: TRBV7-3; DNA: TGTGCCAGCAGCCGACGCCACCGGGGGACTAGCCCCAACAATGAGCAGTTCTTC; CDR3: CASSRRHRGTSPNNEQFF
D: TRBD1; size: -; J: TRBJ2-6; V: TRBV5-1; DNA: TGCGCCAGCAGCTTACGCTTAACAGGGGTGGCCTCTGGGGCCAACGTCCTGACTTTC; CDR3: CASSLRLTGVASGANVLTF
D: -; size: -; J: TRBJ1-5; V: TRBV5-1; DNA: TGCGCCAGCAGCTTGTCCGGGGATCAGCCCCAGCATTTT; CDR3: CASSLSGDQPQHF